This T cell receptor beta chain was sequenced in a study of blood T cell repertoires in COVID-19. Turning to the study itself: Sample material is recorded as cDNA or gDNA derived from T cells, B-cell-depleted T cells, or PBMCs.

Per the germline V gene, CDR1 is SEHNR and CDR2 is FQNEAQ (reference sequence). The CDR3 covers 14 residues. The ends were cut back, 5 bases at V and 2 bases at J, with 12 bases in the middle. In the original workflow: Counts of nucleated cells, estimated from reference gene primer amplification, were obtained. Here immunoSEQ multiplex PCR was the method, and the copy in TCRdb shows in-frame clones only, minus some. The V and J calls and clone size are taken from that table; D and trimming were inferred from the DNA. The sample consists of 95,000 to 150,000 clones, 80% of them appearing once. The sequence was obtained from a man in his sixties with active or convalescent COVID-19. This chain links TRBV7-9 with TRBJ2-5, with D perhaps TRBD1 (5 bases). Sequences were obtained from peripheral blood. This CDR3 is CASSLVRGQETQYF. The CDR3 DNA sequence: TGTGCCAGCAGCCTGGTTAGGGGACAAGAGACCCAGTACTTC.